The source of this T cell receptor (beta chain) is a study of blood T cell repertoires in COVID-19. J lost 8 bases, V lost 7 bases, and 10 bases had no gene match. Germline assignment: CDR1 GTSNPN and CDR2 SVGIG (reference sequence). CDR3 size: 13 residues. The participants were between about 18 and 95 years old and came from about two dozen US areas. Allocation to cohorts depended on clinical history reported by the participants. Cohort 3 donors counted as recovered after two negative PCRs, clearance, or resolved symptoms. Authors' methods: Estimated nucleated cell counts came from reference gene primer amplification. Assay used: immunoSEQ multiplex PCR; TCRdb lists only in-frame clones, some missing. V and J calls and clone size follow that table, whereas D and trimming were derived from the DNA. The table includes some 200,000 clones, roughly four fifths detected once.

The chain recombines TRBV30 with TRBJ1-4; 7 bases are shared with TRBD1. Sequencing was carried out using PBMCs or T cells enriched from blood (not recorded which). The receptor was derived from a man in his forties who had recovered from COVID-19. The CDR3 DNA reads as TGTGCCTACACCGGGACAGCCCGAGAAAAACTGTTTTTT. This gives the protein CAYTGTAREKLFF.